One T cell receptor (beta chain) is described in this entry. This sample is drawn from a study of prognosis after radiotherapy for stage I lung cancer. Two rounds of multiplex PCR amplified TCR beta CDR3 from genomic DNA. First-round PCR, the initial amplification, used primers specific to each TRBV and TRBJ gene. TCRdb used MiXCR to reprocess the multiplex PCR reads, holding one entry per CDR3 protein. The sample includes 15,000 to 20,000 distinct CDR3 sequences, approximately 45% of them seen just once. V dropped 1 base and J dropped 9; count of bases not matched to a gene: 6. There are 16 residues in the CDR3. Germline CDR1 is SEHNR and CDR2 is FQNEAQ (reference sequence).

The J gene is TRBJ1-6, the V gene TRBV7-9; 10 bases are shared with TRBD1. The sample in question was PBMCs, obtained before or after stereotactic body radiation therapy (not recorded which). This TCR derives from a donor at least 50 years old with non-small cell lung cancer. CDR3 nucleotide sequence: TGTGCCAGCAGCTTAGGGACAGGGGGAGTGAGTTCACCCCTCCACTTT. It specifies CASSLGTGGVSSPLHF.